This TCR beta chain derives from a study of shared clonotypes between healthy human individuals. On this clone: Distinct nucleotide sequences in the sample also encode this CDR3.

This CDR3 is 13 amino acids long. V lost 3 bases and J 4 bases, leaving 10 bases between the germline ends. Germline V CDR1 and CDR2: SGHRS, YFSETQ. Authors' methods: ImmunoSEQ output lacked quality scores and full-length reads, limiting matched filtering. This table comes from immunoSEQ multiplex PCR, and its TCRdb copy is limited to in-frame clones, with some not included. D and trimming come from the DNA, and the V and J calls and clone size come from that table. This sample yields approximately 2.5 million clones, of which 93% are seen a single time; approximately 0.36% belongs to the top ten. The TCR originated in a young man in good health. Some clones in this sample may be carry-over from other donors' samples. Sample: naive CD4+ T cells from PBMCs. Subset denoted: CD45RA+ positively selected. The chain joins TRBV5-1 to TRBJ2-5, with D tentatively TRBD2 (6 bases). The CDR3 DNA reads TGCGCCAGCAGCTCCGGGAGCGGAGAGACCCAGTACTTC. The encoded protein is CASSSGSGETQYF.